The 15 T cell receptor beta chains reported below all come from one sample, sequenced in a study of CD8 T cells in Susac syndrome. The RNA, about 0.45 to 1 ug, was put through reverse transcription using random hexamers. TCRdb used MiXCR to reprocess the immunoSEQ multiplex PCR reads, holding one entry per CDR3 protein. The data hold about 140,000 distinct CDR3 sequences, with about 95% observed a single time. Sequencing was performed on CD4+ T cells from PBMCs. Receptors originate from a human donor with multiple sclerosis.

The chain is built from TRBV18 and TRBJ1-3, with no clear D. The CDR3 is made up of 16 amino acids. Germline V gives CDR1 KGHSH, CDR2 LQKENI. Trimming took off 3 bases at V and 0 bases at J, with 12 bases between the two ends. The CDR3, as DNA: TGTGCCAGCTCACCGTACGCGGGGTTCTCTGGAAACACCATATATTTT. Protein product: CASSPYAGFSGNTIYF. Together with reference TRBV18 and TRBJ1-3, the CDR3 gives the full variable domain: NAGVMQNPRHLVRRRGQEARLRCSPMKGHSHVYWYRQLPEEGLKFMVYLQKENIIDESGMPKERFSAEFPKEGPSILRIQQVVRGDSAAYFCASSPYAGFSGNTIYFGEGSWLTVV.

The J gene is TRBJ2-7, the V gene TRBV12-3 or TRBV12-4, with D maybe TRBD1 (6 bases). Trimming took 5 bases from V and 4 from J, leaving 12 bases between them. CDR3 length: 13 residues. The CDR3, as DNA: TGTGCCAGCAGTAAACGACAGGTTTACGAGCAGTACTTC. Amino acid sequence: CASSKRQVYEQYF.

V usage is TRBV19 and J usage is TRBJ1-2, with D uncertain. Germline CDR1 is LNHDA and CDR2 is SQIVND (reference sequence). Trimming shortened V by 5 bases and J by 5 bases, and 3 bases separated the two germline ends. There are 10 residues in the CDR3. CDR3 in amino acids: CASSWYGYTF. Written as DNA, the CDR3 is TGTGCCAGTAGTTGGTATGGCTACACCTTC.

The rearrangement uses TRBV27 and TRBJ1-1, with no clear D. Germline CDR1 reads MNHEY; CDR2 reads SMNVEV (reference sequence). Trimming pared 8 bases from V and 1 base from J, leaving 11 bases between. CDR3 length: 13 amino acids. CDR3 bases: TGTGCCAGCTCCCCCCGACAGAACACTGAAGCTTTCTTT. Translated, it gives CASSPRQNTEAFF.

The chain links TRBV2 to TRBJ2-4; 7 nucleotides agree with TRBD2. Trimming at V came to 5 bases and at J to 8 bases, leaving 9 bases not matched to a gene. The CDR3 is made up of 14 amino acids. Germline-derived CDR1 and CDR2 are SNHLY and FYNNEI. The chain's CDR3 is CASSPGGSLDIQYF. CDR3 bases: TGTGCCAGCAGTCCCGGCGGGAGTTTAGACATTCAGTACTTC.

This chain uses TRBV9 with TRBJ1-1; 9 bases line up with TRBD1. The trim removed 2 bases at V and 4 bases at J, leaving 6 bases unmatched. Germline V gene sequence: CDR1 SGDLS, CDR2 YYNGEE. The CDR3 is made up of 15 amino acids. The CDR3 bases are TGTGCCAGCAGCGTTACAGGGGGCGCGACCACTGAAGCTTTCTTT. Translating it yields CASSVTGGATTEAFF.

This sequence joins TRBV13 and TRBJ2-1; TRBD2 is a possible D gene (6 bases). Germline V gene data show CDR1 as PRHDT and CDR2 as FYEKMQ (reference sequence). This CDR3 has 14 amino acids. Trimming removed 9 bases at V and 6 bases at J, with 18 bases between. The chain's CDR3 is CASRRLGSRNEQFF. In nucleotides, the CDR3 is TGTGCCAGTCGGAGACTAGGGTCACGCAATGAGCAGTTCTTC.

V and J are TRBV7-9 and TRBJ2-3; 9 bases match TRBD2. Germline V gene sequence: CDR1 SEHNR, CDR2 FQNEAQ (reference sequence). V lost 8 bases to trimming and J lost 0 bases; unmatched junction nucleotides: 15. The CDR3 runs 18 residues. In nucleotides, the CDR3 is TGTGCCAGCTGCTCCAAGGGCCTAGCGGGACTTAGCACAGATACGCAGTATTTT. Translating it yields CASCSKGLAGLSTDTQYF. Based on the CDR3 plus reference TRBV7-9 and TRBJ2-3, the full variable domain is DTGVSQNPRHKITKRGQNVTFRCDPISEHNRLYWYRQTLGQGPEFLTYFQNEAQLEKSRLLSDRFSAERPKGSFSTLEIQRTEQGDSAMYLCASCSKGLAGLSTDTQYFGPGTRLTVL.

The V call is TRBV7-9, the J call TRBJ1-2, with 7 nucleotides matching TRBD1. V shed 4 bases and J 7 bases; nucleotides not matched to a gene: 6. The CDR3 has 13 amino acids. Germline V CDR1 and CDR2: SEHNR, FQNEAQ (reference sequence). The CDR3 loop is CASSSDRTSGYTF. The CDR3 DNA reads as TGTGCCAGCAGCTCGGACAGGACCAGTGGCTACACCTTC. Supplemented by reference TRBV7-9 and TRBJ1-2, the full variable domain reads DTGVSQNPRHKITKRGQNVTFRCDPISEHNRLYWYRQTLGQGPEFLTYFQNEAQLEKSRLLSDRFSAERPKGSFSTLEIQRTEQGDSAMYLCASSSDRTSGYTFGSGTRLTVV.

The rearrangement joins TRBV29-1 to TRBJ2-5; no definite D call. From germline, CDR1 is SQVTM and CDR2 ANQGSEA. The CDR3 is made up of 12 amino acids. Trimming stripped 1 base from V and 1 base from J, with 4 bases between. As DNA, the CDR3 is TGCAGCGTTGAAGTGTTCCAAGAGACCCAGTACTTC. Its protein product is CSVEVFQETQYF.

The rearrangement joins TRBV5-1 to TRBJ2-7; D perhaps matches TRBD1 (5 bases). CDR3 length: 12 residues. Germline V gene sequence: CDR1 SGHRS, CDR2 YFSETQ. V lost 5 bases, J lost 3 bases, and 9 bases lay in between. DNA for the CDR3: TGCGCCAGCAGGGACACGTTCTACGAGCAGTACTTC. This encodes CASRDTFYEQYF.

The DNA of the CDR3 is TGTGCCAGCAGTTCCGGGACGGCGACCTACGAGCAGTACTTC. Its protein is CASSSGTATYEQYF. The chain employs TRBV12-3 or TRBV12-4 and TRBJ2-7; TRBD1 or TRBD2 may be the D gene (5 bases each). The germline V and J ends were trimmed by 4 bases and 2 bases, with 12 bases remaining between them. The CDR3 sequence is 14 residues long.

V is TRBV29-1 and J is TRBJ2-1; unclear D gene. The germline V and J ends were trimmed by 0 bases and 7 bases, with 7 bases remaining between them. Per the germline V gene, CDR1 is SQVTM and CDR2 is ANQGSEA. CDR3 length: 12 residues. DNA for the CDR3: TGCAGCGTTGAAGATTTTAGAAATGAGCAGTTCTTC. It translates to CSVEDFRNEQFF.

The V gene is TRBV11-2, the J gene TRBJ2-1; maybe TRBD2 (5 bases). With 4 bases removed from V and 9 bases from J, the gap between germline ends came to 16 bases. CDR3 size: 14 residues. Germline-derived CDR1 and CDR2 are SGHAT and FQNNGV. CDR3 sequence reads: CASSSSRGVGEQFF. The CDR3 DNA reads TGTGCCAGCAGCTCTAGCAGAGGAGTGGGTGAGCAGTTCTTC.

This rearrangement joins TRBV4-3 to TRBJ1-2; no clear D. The CDR3 spans 14 residues. V gave up 1 base and J gave up 2 bases, with 8 bases separating them. Germline assignment: CDR1 LGHNA and CDR2 YSLEER. CDR3 amino acids: CASSQAQRNYGYTF. Here the CDR3 DNA reads TGCGCCAGCAGCCAAGCCCAAAGGAACTATGGCTACACCTTC.